The rows below give T cell receptor beta chains drawn from one sample of a study of regulatory T cells in long-lasting Graves disease. TCRdb re-derived calls from the multiplex PCR reads in MiXCR, one entry per CDR3 protein. The sample includes some 440,000 distinct CDR3 sequences, under 25% of them seen just once. Specimen: peripheral blood mononuclear cells (PBMCs), collected when the disease was refractory, from a patient treated with antithyroid drugs. The receptors originated from a female donor with Graves disease. CDR3s include the opening cysteine and the closing phenylalanine or tryptophan. The D gene is left open where the match is weak.

J gene	D gene	V gene	CDR3 protein
TRBJ2-2	-	TRBV6-1	CASSETVGELFF
TRBJ2-7	TRBD2	TRBV20-1	CSARDPGLAGLSSYEQYF
TRBJ1-3	-	TRBV10-3	CAISDAVSGNTIYF
TRBJ2-7	-	TRBV20-1	CSARGVSSSYEQYF
TRBJ2-5	-	TRBV11-2	CASSFQIQYQETQYF
TRBJ1-3	-	TRBV6-1	CASSEANGSTIYF
TRBJ1-1	-	TRBV6-1	CASSRNKPNTEAFF
TRBJ2-7	-	TRBV30	CAWSTGNYEQYF
TRBJ2-7	-	TRBV6-1	CAARTYEQYF
TRBJ2-5	TRBD2	TRBV7-2	CASSLGPWGRVLADQETQYF
TRBJ2-5	-	TRBV27	CASSLSPYFEETQYF
TRBJ2-5	-	TRBV20-1	CSARAGAGQETQYF
TRBJ1-2	TRBD1	TRBV15	CATSRDRDRYHGYTF
TRBJ1-2	-	TRBV2	CASSEQEFYGYTF
TRBJ2-5	TRBD2	TRBV6-5	CASSYRLAGGPEQETQYF
TRBJ1-6	TRBD1	TRBV19	CASMAGGNNSPLHF
TRBJ2-5	-	TRBV28	CASSSETQYF
TRBJ1-5	TRBD1	TRBV7-2	CASRQGQGSQPQHF
TRBJ2-7	TRBD2	TRBV20-1	CSARTSGRAGIPYEQYF
TRBJ1-2	-	TRBV30	CAWSALGGHGYTF
TRBJ2-7	-	TRBV20-1	CSARSGSYEQYF
TRBJ2-5	-	TRBV19	CASSIGRGETQYF